What follows is one T cell receptor beta chain and its context. TCRdb's table, derived via immunoSEQ multiplex PCR, lists solely in-frame clones and lacks some. The sample contains some 270,000 clones, about nine tenths of which appear only once. This entry is derived from a study of blood T cell repertoires in COVID-19. The CDR3 has 18 residues. The germline V gene has CDR1 SGHTA and CDR2 FQGTGA. V lost 0 bases to trimming and J lost 2 bases, with 14 bases between them. The chain recombines TRBV7-3 with TRBJ2-6; unclear D gene. This sequence was found in a middle-aged woman who had recovered from COVID-19. Sample: PBMCs or T cells enriched from blood (not recorded which). CDR3 sequence: CASSLTDLPLTGANVLTF. The CDR3 region has the DNA TGTGCCAGCAGCTTAACCGACTTGCCTTTGACTGGGGCCAACGTCCTGACTTTC.